This is a list of T cell receptor beta chains from one sample in a study of response to subunit inactivated influenza vaccine. In TCRdb, the RT-PCR reads were re-called with MiXCR into one record per CDR3 protein. Counted here are 860,000 or so distinct CDR3 sequences, around 20% occurring once; the ten biggest clones make up about 10%. The starting material was PBMCs from blood, obtained around 5 days after vaccination. These receptor sequences come from a man aged 50 to 59 who received an inactivated influenza vaccine. CDR3s include the opening cysteine and the closing phenylalanine or tryptophan. The D gene is left open where the match is weak.

j_gene	d_gene	v_gene	CDR3aa
TRBJ2-1	TRBD2	TRBV5-1	CASSNRTSGSYAEQFF
TRBJ2-7	TRBD2	TRBV30	CAWRISGGSYEQYF
TRBJ2-7	.	TRBV7-6	CASSPLGSPYEQYF
TRBJ2-3	TRBD2	TRBV20-1	CSARNRETAGVSADTQYF
TRBJ2-1	.	TRBV30	CAWSTSLVYNEQFF
TRBJ1-6	.	TRBV7-9	CASSQETRGNSPLHF
TRBJ2-7	.	TRBV11-2	CASSLTAGQNYEQYF
TRBJ2-5	.	TRBV7-2	CASSKYGQQETQYF
TRBJ2-7	.	TRBV28	CASSAKSNVGQYF
TRBJ1-5	TRBD1	TRBV5-5	CASSLRGVGNQPQHF
TRBJ2-7	TRBD1	TRBV12-3/TRBV12-4	CASTTGGGEQYF
TRBJ2-5	TRBD2	TRBV10-2	CASREAGGTKTQYF
TRBJ2-1	.	TRBV12-3/TRBV12-4	CASNFGGTPNEQFF
TRBJ2-3	TRBD2	TRBV12-3/TRBV12-4	CASSLSGLAGGDTQYF